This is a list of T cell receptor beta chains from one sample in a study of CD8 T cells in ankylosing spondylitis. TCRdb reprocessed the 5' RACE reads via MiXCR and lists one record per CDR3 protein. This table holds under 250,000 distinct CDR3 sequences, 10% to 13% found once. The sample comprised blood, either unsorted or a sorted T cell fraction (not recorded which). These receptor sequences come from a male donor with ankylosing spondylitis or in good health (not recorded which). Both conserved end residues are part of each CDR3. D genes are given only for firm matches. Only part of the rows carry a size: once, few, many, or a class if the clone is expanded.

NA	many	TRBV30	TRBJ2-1	CAWKVATQYNEQFF	TGTGCCTGGAAGGTGGCCACCCAATACAATGAGCAGTTCTTC
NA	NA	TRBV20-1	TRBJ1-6	CSARDGTYNSPLHF	TGCAGTGCCCGGGACGGAACCTATAATTCACCCCTCCACTTT
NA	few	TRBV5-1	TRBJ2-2	CASSLGVFGSGELFF	TGCGCCAGCAGCTTGGGCGTATTTGGGTCCGGGGAGCTGTTTTTT
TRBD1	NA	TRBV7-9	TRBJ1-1	CASSLQGVGTETFF	TGTGCCAGCAGCTTGCAGGGGGTCGGCACTGAAACTTTCTTT
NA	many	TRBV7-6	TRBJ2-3	CASSLTITDTQYF	TGTGCCAGCAGCCTGACGATCACAGATACGCAGTATTTT
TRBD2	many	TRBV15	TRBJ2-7	CATSYSGSPYEQYF	TGTGCCACCAGCTACAGCGGGAGCCCCTACGAGCAGTACTTC
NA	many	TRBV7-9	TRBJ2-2	CASIQGPNTGELFF	TGTGCCAGCATCCAGGGGCCGAACACCGGGGAGCTGTTTTTT
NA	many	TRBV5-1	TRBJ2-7	CASSLTWDGSYEQYF	TGCGCCAGCAGCTTAACTTGGGACGGCTCCTACGAGCAGTACTTC
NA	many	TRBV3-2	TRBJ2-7	CASSSRDRASYEQYF	TGTGCCAGCAGCTCCCGGGACAGAGCCTCCTACGAGCAGTACTTC
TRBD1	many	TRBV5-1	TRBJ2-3	CASSYGTGDADTQYF	TGCGCCAGCAGCTACGGGACAGGGGACGCAGATACGCAGTATTTT
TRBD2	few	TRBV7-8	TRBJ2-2	CASSLARAGGNTGELFF	TGTGCCAGCAGCTTAGCGAGAGCGGGGGGGAACACCGGGGAGCTGTTTTTT
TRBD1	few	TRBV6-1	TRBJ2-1	CASSERGRMGNEQFF	TGTGCCAGCAGTGAGAGGGGGCGAATGGGCAATGAGCAGTTCTTC
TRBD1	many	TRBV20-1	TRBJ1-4	CSARGLTEGDRATATNEKLFF	TGCAGTGCTAGAGGTCTTACGGAGGGGGACAGGGCCACCGCAACTAATGAAAAACTGTTTTTT
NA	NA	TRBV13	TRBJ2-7	CASSLGWPGSENEQYF	TGTGCCAGCAGCTTAGGCTGGCCAGGGTCCGAAAACGAGCAGTACTTC
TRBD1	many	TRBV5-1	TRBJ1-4	CASSSGTGEEKLFF	TGCGCCAGCAGCTCCGGGACAGGGGAAGAAAAACTGTTTTTT
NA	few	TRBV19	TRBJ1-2	CASSIRDTNYGYTF	TGTGCCAGTAGTATTCGCGACACAAACTATGGCTACACCTTC
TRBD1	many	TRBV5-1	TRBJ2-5	CASSRGTEETQYF	TGCGCCAGCAGTCGTGGGACAGAAGAGACCCAGTACTTC
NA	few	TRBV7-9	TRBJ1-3	CASSLGIRTGNTIYF	TGTGCCAGCAGCTTAGGGATCCGGACAGGAAACACCATATATTTT
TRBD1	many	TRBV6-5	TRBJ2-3	CASSPTGSTDTQYF	TGTGCCAGCAGCCCGACAGGGAGCACAGATACGCAGTATTTT
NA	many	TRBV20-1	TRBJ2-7	CSVGDNPYEQYF	TGCAGTGTTGGGGACAATCCCTACGAGCAGTACTTC
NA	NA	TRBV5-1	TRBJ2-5	CASSLRASLRETQYF	TGCGCCAGCAGCTTAAGGGCCAGCCTGAGAGAGACCCAGTACTTC
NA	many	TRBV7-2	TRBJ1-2	CASSLNNVGGYTF	TGTGCCAGCAGCTTAAACAACGTTGGAGGCTACACCTTC
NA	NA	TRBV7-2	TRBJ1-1	CASSTIQGTEAFF	TGTGCCAGCAGCACCATACAGGGCACTGAAGCTTTCTTT
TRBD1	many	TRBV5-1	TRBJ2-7	CASSSRDRGKYEQYF	TGCGCCAGCAGTTCCCGGGACAGGGGGAAGTACGAGCAGTACTTC
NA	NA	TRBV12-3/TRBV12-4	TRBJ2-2	CASSLAAGSNTGELFF	TGTGCCAGCAGTTTAGCGGCGGGATCGAACACCGGGGAGCTGTTTTTT
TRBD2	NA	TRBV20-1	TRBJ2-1	CSAWGTSGNPEQFF	TGCAGTGCTTGGGGGACTAGCGGAAACCCCGAGCAGTTCTTC
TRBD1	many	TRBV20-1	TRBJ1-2	CSARLGQEISGYTF	TGCAGTGCTAGATTGGGACAGGAAATCTCTGGCTACACCTTC
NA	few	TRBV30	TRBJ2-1	CAWSVFDEQFF	TGTGCCTGGAGTGTCTTCGATGAGCAGTTCTTC
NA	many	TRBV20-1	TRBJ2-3	CSARGDFTTDTQYF	TGCAGTGCTAGAGGGGACTTCACCACAGATACGCAGTATTTT